This TCR beta chain was recovered during a study of T cells in Graves' hyperthyroidism and ophthalmopathy (dated 2019 in TCRdb). With regard to the full study: Peripheral blood samples were taken at the time of initial diagnosis, prior to any treatment. To identify TCR V-J signatures that set the groups apart, the researchers used a discovery cohort of approximately 98 patients, made up of 40 to 45 with Graves' ophthalmopathy and some 60 with stable Graves' hyperthyroidism. An independent validation cohort of about 19 hyperthyroidism patients and over 15 patients who later progressed to ophthalmopathy tested prospective prediction of ophthalmopathy. The 100 discovery patients were divided at random into training and test sets in a 7:3 ratio. Thyroid tissue and blood T-cell repertoires from several Graves' hyperthyroidism patients were also compared in the study. After sampling, hyperthyroidism patients received methimazole starting at 30 mg daily, and ophthalmopathy patients received high-dose intravenous methylprednisolone. According to the paper, TCR Vbeta CDR3 sequencing was carried out on about 140 peripheral blood samples, which came from about 45 ophthalmopathy, about 75 hyperthyroidism and approximately 17 progressor patients. Study-wide conclusions, independent of this receptor: Most expanded thyroid clonotypes (frequency above 0.001) were also found in blood, which suggests that blood repertoires may mirror thyroid immune responses. Ophthalmopathy was separated from stable hyperthyroidism by a 13 V-J signature model, with approximately 86% sensitivity and approximately 81% specificity obtained in cross-validation and 80%/75% obtained in testing. No statistical method was used to fix the sample size in advance, and group allocation was not hidden from the investigators. In validation, the model predicted progression to ophthalmopathy a median of roughly six months before onset, with around 70% sensitivity and around 76% specificity.

In the ophthalmopathy patients, disease was moderately to severely active, with a Clinical Activity Score of 3 or more, a NOSPECS grade of 4 or more, and a duration of less than 3 months. Any patient with an uncontrolled infection, another autoimmune disease, pregnancy or lactation was excluded. Diagnoses relied on clinical symptoms, serum thyroxine and TRAb, thyroid ultrasound and orbital computed tomography. PBMCs were isolated from about 10 ml of fresh peripheral blood by Ficoll-Paque density gradient centrifugation. Total RNA was extracted with Trizol reagent, and quality was checked on an Agilent 2100 Bioanalyzer. This clonotype has ten or more counts. This clone's antigen is unknown. No base quality values were provided; no much bigger clone lies one nucleotide off. The TCR beta CDR3 regions were amplified from RNA transcripts. For the first round of RT-PCR on the TCR CDR3, the HTBI primer set was used together with the Qiagen OneStep RT-PCR kit. A second multiplex PCR round built the libraries, followed by size selection and purification. Paired-end sequencing of the libraries was performed with 100 bp reads on an Illumina HiSeq2000. The paper's processing steps were these. Raw data were processed with SOAPnuke, discarding reads with adapters, uncalled bases, mean Phred below 15, or no exact constant-primer or identifier match. COPE v1.2.5 was used to merge high-quality paired reads, and clonotypes were defined as unique nucleotide sequences. MiTCR v1.1 was used to align the clonotypes against IMGT TRBV, TRBD and TRBJ reference segments. The analysis included only V-J combinations with a frequency above 0.0001, which together covered around 99% of the repertoires. The TCS score was defined as F50 (clonal expansion) divided by E x V (chaos), with BLOSUM62-based TCRdist calculated between CDR3 peptides within each V-J. Welch's t-statistics and random forest reduced around 520 V-J features to about 13, which were used in a naive Bayes classifier (R e1071). In-frame beta chains were kept once TCRdb had trimmed the public reads at Q25 with fastp and called clones with MiXCR. Entries are consolidated by CDR3 protein sequence, retaining the most common genes and DNA. These V and J calls originate from TCRdb's pipeline instead of the authors' own analysis. A total of about 520,000 distinct CDR3 sequences appear in this sample, about 24% of them only once. Approximately 10% of the sample comes from the top ten.

CDR1 MNHNY and CDR2 SVGAGI were looked up in the germline V gene (reference sequence). At the junction V is shortened by 5 bases and J by 5 bases, with 15 bases in between. The CDR3 contains 14 residues, cysteine and phenylalanine counted. The DNA shown is the 42-base CDR3, in frame from base 1. This receptor was taken from a woman aged 30 to 39 with Graves' ophthalmopathy. Sequenced: blood. The sequence joins TRBV6-6 to TRBJ2-5; the D gene lacks a confident call. The CDR3 protein is CASSQTSARETQYF. The nucleotide sequence is given as TGTGCCAGCAGTCAGACAAGCGCACGGGAGACCCAGTACTTC.